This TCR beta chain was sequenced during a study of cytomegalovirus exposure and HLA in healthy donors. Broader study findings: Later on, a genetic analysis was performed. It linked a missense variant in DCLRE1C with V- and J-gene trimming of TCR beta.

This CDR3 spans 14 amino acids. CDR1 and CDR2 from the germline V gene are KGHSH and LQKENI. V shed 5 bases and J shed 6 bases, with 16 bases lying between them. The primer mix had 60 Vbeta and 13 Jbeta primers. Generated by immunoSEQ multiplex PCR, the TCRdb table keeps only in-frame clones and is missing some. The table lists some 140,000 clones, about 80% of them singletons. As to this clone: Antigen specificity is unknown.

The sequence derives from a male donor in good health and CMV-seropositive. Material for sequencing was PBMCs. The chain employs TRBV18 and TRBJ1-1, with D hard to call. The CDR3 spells CASSYHRETPEAFF. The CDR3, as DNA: TGTGCCAGCTCATACCACCGGGAGACCCCTGAAGCTTTCTTT.